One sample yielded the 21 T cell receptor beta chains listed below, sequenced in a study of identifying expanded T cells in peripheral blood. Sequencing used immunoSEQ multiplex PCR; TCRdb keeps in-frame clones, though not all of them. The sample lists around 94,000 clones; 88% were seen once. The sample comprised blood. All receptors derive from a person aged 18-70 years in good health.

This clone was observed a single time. DNA for the CDR3: TGTGCCAGCAGTGAAGAAGGACAGGTCGCCTATAATTCACCCCTCCACTTT. This translates into CASSEEGQVAYNSPLHF. This chain connects TRBV2 to TRBJ1-6, with TRBD1 matching 7 bases. The CDR3 is made up of 17 amino acids. Germline-derived CDR1 and CDR2 are SNHLY and FYNNEI. V shed 1 base and J 2 bases; nucleotides not matched to a gene: 5.

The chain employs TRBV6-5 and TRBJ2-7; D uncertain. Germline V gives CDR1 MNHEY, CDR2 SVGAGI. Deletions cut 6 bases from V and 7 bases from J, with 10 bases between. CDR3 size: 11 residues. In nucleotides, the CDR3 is TGTGCCAGCAGGAGAAGAGATGAGCAGTACTTC. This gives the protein CASRRRDEQYF.

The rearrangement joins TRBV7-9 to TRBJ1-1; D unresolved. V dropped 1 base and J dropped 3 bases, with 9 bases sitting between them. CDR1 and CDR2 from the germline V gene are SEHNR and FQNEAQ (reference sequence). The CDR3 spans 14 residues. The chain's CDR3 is CASSLEGTYTEAFF. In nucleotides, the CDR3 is TGTGCCAGCAGCTTAGAGGGAACGTACACTGAAGCTTTCTTT.

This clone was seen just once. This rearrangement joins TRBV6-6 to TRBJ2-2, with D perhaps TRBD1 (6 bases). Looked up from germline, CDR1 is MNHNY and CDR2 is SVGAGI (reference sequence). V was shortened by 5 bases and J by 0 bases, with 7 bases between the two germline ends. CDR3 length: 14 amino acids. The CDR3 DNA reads TGTGCCAGCAGTCAGGGGCCGAACACCGGGGAGCTGTTTTTT. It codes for CASSQGPNTGELFF.

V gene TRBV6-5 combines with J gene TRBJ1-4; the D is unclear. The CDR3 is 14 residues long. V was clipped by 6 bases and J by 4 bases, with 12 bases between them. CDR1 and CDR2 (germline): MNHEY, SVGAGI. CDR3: CASRAVGDNEKLFF. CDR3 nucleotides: TGTGCCAGCAGAGCGGTTGGGGATAATGAAAAACTGTTTTTT.

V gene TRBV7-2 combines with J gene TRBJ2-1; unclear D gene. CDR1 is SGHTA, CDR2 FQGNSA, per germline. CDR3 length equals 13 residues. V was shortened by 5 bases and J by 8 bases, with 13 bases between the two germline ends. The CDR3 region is CASSIRAQDEQFF. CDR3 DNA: TGTGCCAGCAGCATCAGAGCCCAGGATGAGCAGTTCTTC.

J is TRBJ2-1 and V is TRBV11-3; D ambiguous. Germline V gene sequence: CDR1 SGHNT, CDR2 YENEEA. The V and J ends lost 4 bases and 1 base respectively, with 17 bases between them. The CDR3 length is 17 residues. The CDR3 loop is CASSSTKTADSYNEQFF. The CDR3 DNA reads TGTGCCAGCAGCTCCACTAAAACGGCGGATTCCTACAATGAGCAGTTCTTC.

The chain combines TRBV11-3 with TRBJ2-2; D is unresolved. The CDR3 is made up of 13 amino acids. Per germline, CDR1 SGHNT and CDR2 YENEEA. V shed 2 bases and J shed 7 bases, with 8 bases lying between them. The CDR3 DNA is TGTGCCAGCAGCTTAATAGGGATCGGGGAGCTGTTTTTT. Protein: CASSLIGIGELFF. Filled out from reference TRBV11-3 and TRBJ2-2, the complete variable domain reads EAGVVQSPRYKIIEKKQPVAFWCNPISGHNTLYWYLQNLGQGPELLIRYENEEAVDDSQLPKDRFSAERLKGVDSTLKIQPAELGDSAVYLCASSLIGIGELFFGEGSRLTVL.

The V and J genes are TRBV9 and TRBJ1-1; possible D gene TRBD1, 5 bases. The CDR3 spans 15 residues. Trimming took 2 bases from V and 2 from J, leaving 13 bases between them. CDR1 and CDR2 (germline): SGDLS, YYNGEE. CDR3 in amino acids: CASSVEGVGNTEAFF. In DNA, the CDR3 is TGTGCCAGCAGCGTTGAAGGGGTCGGTAACACTGAAGCTTTCTTT.

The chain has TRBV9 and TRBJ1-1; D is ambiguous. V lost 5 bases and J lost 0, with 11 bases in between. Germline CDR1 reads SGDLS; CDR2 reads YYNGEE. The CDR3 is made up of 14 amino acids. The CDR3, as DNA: TGTGCCAGCAGGCCCGGGGTCATGAACACTGAAGCTTTCTTT. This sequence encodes CASRPGVMNTEAFF.

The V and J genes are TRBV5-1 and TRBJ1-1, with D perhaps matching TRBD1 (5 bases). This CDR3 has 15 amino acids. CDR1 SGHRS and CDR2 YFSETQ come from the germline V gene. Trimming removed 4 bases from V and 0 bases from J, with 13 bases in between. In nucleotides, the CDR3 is TGCGCCAGCAGCCCTGATTGGGGGATGAACACTGAAGCTTTCTTT. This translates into CASSPDWGMNTEAFF. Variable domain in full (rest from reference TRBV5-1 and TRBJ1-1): KAGVTQTPRYLIKTRGQQVTLSCSPISGHRSVSWYQQTPGQGLQFLFEYFSETQRNKGNFPGRFSGRQFSNSRSEMNVSTLELGDSALYLCASSPDWGMNTEAFFGQGTRLTVV.

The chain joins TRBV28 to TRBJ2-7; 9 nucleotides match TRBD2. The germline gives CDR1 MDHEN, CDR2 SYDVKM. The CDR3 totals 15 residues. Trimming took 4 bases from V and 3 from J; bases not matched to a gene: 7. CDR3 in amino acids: CASSSRLAANYEQYF. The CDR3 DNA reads TGTGCCAGCAGTTCCAGACTAGCGGCAAACTACGAGCAGTACTTC. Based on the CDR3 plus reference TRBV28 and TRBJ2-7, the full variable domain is DVKVTQSSRYLVKRTGEKVFLECVQDMDHENMFWYRQDPGLGLRLIYFSYDVKMKEKGDIPEGYSVSREKKERFSLILESASTNQTSMYLCASSSRLAANYEQYFGPGTRLTVT.

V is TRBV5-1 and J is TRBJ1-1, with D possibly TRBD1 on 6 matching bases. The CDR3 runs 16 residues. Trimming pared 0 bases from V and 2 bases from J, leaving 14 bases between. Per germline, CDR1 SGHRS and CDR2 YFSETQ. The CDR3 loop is CASSLGAGQQNTEAFF. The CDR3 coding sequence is TGCGCCAGCAGCTTGGGGGCGGGACAACAAAACACTGAAGCTTTCTTT.

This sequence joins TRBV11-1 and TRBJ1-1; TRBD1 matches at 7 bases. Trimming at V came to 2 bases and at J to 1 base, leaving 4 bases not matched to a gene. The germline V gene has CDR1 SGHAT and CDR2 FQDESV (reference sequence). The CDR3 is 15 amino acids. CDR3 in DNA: TGTGCCAGCAGCTTATTTGGACAGGCGAACACTGAAGCTTTCTTT. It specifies CASSLFGQANTEAFF.

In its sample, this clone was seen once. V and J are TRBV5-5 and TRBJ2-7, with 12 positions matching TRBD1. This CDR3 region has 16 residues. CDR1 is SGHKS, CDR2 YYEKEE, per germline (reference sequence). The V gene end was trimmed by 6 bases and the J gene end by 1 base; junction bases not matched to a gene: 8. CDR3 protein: CASKDPGQGASYEQYF. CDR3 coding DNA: TGTGCCAGCAAAGACCCGGGACAGGGGGCTTCCTACGAGCAGTACTTC. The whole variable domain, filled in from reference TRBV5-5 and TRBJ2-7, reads DAGVTQSPTHLIKTRGQQVTLRCSPISGHKSVSWYQQVLGQGPQFIFQYYEKEERGRGNFPDRFSARQFPNYSSELNVNALLLGDSALYLCASKDPGQGASYEQYFGPGTRLTVT.

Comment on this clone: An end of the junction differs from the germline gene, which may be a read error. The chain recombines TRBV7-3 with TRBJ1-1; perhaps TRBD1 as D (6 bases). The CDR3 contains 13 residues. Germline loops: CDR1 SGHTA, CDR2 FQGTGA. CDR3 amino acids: CASSFQGNSEAFF. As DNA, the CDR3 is TGTGCCAGCAGCTTTCAGGGGAACTCTGAAGCTTTCTTT.

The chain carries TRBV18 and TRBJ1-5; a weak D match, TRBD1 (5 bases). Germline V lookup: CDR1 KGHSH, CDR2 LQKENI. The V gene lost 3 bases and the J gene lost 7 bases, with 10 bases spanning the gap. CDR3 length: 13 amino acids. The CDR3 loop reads CASSPGTGQPQHF. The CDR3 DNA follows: TGTGCCAGCTCACCGGGGACGGGGCAGCCCCAGCATTTT.

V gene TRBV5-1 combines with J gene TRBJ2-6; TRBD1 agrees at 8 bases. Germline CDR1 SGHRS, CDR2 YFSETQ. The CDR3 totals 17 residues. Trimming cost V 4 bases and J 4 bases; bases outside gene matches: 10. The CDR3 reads CASSPGDRPSGANVLTF. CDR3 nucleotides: TGCGCCAGCAGCCCCGGGGACAGGCCTTCCGGGGCCAACGTCCTGACTTTC.

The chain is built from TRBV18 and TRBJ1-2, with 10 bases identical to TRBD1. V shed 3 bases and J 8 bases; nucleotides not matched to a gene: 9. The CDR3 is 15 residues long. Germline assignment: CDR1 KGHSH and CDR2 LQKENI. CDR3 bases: TGTGCCAGCTCACCGACAGCCGGGACAGGGGACGGCTACACCTTC. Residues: CASSPTAGTGDGYTF.

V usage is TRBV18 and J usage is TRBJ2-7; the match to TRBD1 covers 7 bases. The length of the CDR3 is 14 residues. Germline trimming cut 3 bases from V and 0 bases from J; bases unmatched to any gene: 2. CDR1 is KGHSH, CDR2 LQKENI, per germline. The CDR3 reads CASSPGDSSYEQYF. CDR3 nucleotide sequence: TGTGCCAGCTCACCCGGGGACAGCTCCTACGAGCAGTACTTC.

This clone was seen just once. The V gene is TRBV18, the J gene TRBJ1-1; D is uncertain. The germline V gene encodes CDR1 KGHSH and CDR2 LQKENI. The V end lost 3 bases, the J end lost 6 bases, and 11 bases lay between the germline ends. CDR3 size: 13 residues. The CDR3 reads CASSPRSGAEAFF. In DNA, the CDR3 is TGTGCCAGCTCACCGCGTAGCGGCGCTGAAGCTTTCTTT. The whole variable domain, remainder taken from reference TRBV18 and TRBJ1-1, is NAGVMQNPRHLVRRRGQEARLRCSPMKGHSHVYWYRQLPEEGLKFMVYLQKENIIDESGMPKERFSAEFPKEGPSILRIQQVVRGDSAAYFCASSPRSGAEAFFGQGTRLTVV.